This record concerns one TCR beta chain sequence. Its cognate antigen is unknown. The data were obtained in a study of somatic mutations in cytotoxic T cells in rheumatoid arthritis. Whole-study context: Patients gave 30 ml EDTA peripheral blood immediately after diagnosis, prior to starting treatment. Study-wide results and caveats: Rheumatoid arthritis patients and age-matched healthy controls showed no significant difference in CD8+ T-cell clonality. No age-related increase in CD8+ clonality was seen in healthy controls, but one was seen in rheumatoid arthritis patients. Adjustment for multiple comparisons was not applied to the slight TRBV07 underrepresentation observed in rheumatoid arthritis patients.

TCRdb's copy holds only in-frame clones and misses some; the assay was immunoSEQ multiplex PCR. This sample has around 19,000 clones, with more than 65% found just once. Trimming cost V 5 bases and J 4 bases, with 15 bases left between them. The CDR3 is 14 amino acids. Germline V gives CDR1 SEHNR, CDR2 FQNEAQ (reference sequence). The sequence came from an adult with rheumatoid arthritis. The chain couples TRBV7-9 to TRBJ2-7, with a possible D match to TRBD1 (6 bases). Material: CD8+ T cells sorted from blood. As DNA, the CDR3 is TGTGCCAGCAGCCAAGTAGGGGGTTCATACGAGCAGTACTTC. It yields the protein CASSQVGGSYEQYF.